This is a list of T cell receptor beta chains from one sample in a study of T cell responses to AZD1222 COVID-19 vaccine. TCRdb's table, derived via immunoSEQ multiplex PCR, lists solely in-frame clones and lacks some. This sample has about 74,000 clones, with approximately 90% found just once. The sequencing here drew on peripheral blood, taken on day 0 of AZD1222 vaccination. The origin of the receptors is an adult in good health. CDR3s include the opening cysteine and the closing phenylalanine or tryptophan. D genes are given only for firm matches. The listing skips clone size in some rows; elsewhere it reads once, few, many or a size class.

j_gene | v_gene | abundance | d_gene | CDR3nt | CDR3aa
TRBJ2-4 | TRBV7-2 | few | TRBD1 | TGTGCCAGCAGCATACCAGGGGGCCCGAGGGACATTCAGTACTTC | CASSIPGGPRDIQYF
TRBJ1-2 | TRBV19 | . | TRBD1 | TGTGCCAGTAGTCTAATTCCCGAGACAGGGGGACGCTATGGCTACACCTTC | CASSLIPETGGRYGYTF
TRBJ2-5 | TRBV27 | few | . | TGTGCCAGCAGCGGACAAGAGACCCAGTACTTC | CASSGQETQYF
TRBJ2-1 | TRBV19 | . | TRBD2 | TGTGCCAGTAGTACCCGGGGTAGCGGGGGGGCCGGGACCTACAATGAGCAGTTCTTC | CASSTRGSGGAGTYNEQFF
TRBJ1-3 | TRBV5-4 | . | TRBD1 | TGTGCCAGCAGCTTGACTGGACAGGGAAGTCGCACCATATATTTT | CASSLTGQGSRTIYF
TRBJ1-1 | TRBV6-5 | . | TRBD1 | TGTGCCAGCAGTTGGAGACAGGGGGGGAACACTGAAGCTTTCTTT | CASSWRQGGNTEAFF
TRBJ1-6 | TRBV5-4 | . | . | TGTGCCAGCAGCTTGGAGGGGCGAGGGGACCTCTCACCCCTCCACTTT | CASSLEGRGDLSPLHF
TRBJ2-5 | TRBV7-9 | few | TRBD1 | TGTGCCAGCAGCCACGGACAGGCGGAAGAGACCCAGTACTTC | CASSHGQAEETQYF
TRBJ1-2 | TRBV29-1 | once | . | TGCAGCGTTGAAAAGGTGGACTATTACACCTTC | CSVEKVDYYTF
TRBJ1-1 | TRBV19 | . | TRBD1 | TGTGCCAGTAGTATACACAGGGGGAACACTGAAGCTTTCTTT | CASSIHRGNTEAFF
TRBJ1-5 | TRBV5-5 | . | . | TGTGCCAGCAGCTTGACCGAGAGAAATCAGCCCCAGCATTTT | CASSLTERNQPQHF
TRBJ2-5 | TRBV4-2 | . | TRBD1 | TGTGCCAGCAGCCAAGATCGGGACAGGGTGAAAGGGGGCGGGCAAGAGACCCAGTACTTC | CASSQDRDRVKGGGQETQYF
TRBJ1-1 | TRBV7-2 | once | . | TGTGCCAGCAGCTTACCAGGTTTCATGAACACTGAAGCTTTCTTT | CASSLPGFMNTEAFF
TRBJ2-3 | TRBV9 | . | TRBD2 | TGTGCCAGCAGCGTAGCAAGAGCGGGAGGATTTGATACGCAGTATTTT | CASSVARAGGFDTQYF
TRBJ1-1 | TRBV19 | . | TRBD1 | TGTGCCAGTAGTACGCAACAGGGGGCTGAAGCTTTCTTT | CASSTQQGAEAFF
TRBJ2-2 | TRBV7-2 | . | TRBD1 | TGTGCCAGCAGCTTAGGAAGGGACAGGGATGTCGGAAAGCTGTTTTTT | CASSLGRDRDVGKLFF
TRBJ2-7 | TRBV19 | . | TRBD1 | TGTGCCAGTAGTACCGGACAGGGGGCCTACGAGCAGTACTTC | CASSTGQGAYEQYF